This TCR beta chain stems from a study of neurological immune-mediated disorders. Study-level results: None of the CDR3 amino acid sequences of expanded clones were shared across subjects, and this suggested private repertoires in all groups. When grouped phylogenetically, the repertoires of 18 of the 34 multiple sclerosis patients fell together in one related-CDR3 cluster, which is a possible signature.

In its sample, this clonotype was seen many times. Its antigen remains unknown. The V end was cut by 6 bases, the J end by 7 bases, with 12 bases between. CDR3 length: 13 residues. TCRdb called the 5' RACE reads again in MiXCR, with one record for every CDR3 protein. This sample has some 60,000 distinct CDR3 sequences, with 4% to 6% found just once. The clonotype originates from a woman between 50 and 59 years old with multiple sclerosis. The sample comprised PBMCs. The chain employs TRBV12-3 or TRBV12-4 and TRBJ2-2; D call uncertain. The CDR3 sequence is CASRPASYGELFF. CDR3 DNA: TGTGCCAGCAGACCAGCAAGTTACGGGGAGCTGTTTTTT.